The TCR beta chain described here comes from a study of cytomegalovirus exposure and HLA in healthy donors. V was shortened by 4 bases and J by 5 bases, with 15 bases between the two germline ends. This CDR3 spans 15 amino acids. Germline CDR1 reads SGDLS; CDR2 reads YYNGEE. The PCR was carried out with 60 Vbeta primers and 13 Jbeta primers. Here immunoSEQ multiplex PCR was the method, and the copy in TCRdb shows in-frame clones only, minus some. Here the sample spans around 190,000 clones, more than 85% being singletons. Sequenced sample: PBMCs. The clonotype originates from a woman aged 18-29 years in good health and CMV-seronegative. This rearrangement joins TRBV9 to TRBJ1-4; TRBD1 might be the D (6 bases). The CDR3 sequence: CASSPPGGANEKLFF. In nucleotides, the CDR3 is TGTGCCAGCAGCCCCCCGGGGGGGGCGAATGAAAAACTGTTTTTT.